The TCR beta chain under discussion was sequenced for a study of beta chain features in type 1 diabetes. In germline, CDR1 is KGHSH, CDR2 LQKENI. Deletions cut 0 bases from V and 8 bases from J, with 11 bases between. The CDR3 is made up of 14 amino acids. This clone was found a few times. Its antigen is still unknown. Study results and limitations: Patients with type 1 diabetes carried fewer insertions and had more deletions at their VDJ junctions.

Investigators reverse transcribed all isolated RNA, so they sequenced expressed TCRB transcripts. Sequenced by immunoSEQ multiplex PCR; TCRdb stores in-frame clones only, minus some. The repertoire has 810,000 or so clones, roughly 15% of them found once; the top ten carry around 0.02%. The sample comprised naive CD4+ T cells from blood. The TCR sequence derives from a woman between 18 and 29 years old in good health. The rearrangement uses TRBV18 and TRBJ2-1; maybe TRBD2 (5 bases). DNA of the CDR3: TGTGCCAGCTCACCACCCGGAGGCCTCGATGAGCAGTTCTTC. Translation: CASSPPGGLDEQFF.